The rows below give T cell receptor beta chains drawn from one sample of a study of T-cell memory formation after mild COVID-19. A single record per CDR3 protein comes from TCRdb applying MiXCR to the 5' RACE reads. The sample carries roughly 43,000 distinct CDR3 sequences, 7.5% to 10% recorded once. What was sequenced was PBMCs or a T cell subset sorted from them (not recorded which). These receptors all stem from an adult woman who had mild COVID-19 (a few samples of this study predate the infection). Cell type and time point are not known. Each CDR3 is given with its conserved first and last residue.

j_gene,v_gene,CDR3aa
TRBJ2-5,TRBV5-1,CASSLVIAEGETQYF
TRBJ1-2,TRBV12-3/TRBV12-4,CASSLSSGFYTF
TRBJ2-1,TRBV7-9,CASSPRGVLGNEQFF
TRBJ1-2,TRBV6-5,CASSYSSVGLLIENGYTF
TRBJ2-2,TRBV12-3/TRBV12-4,CASSLGPNTGELFF
TRBJ2-5,TRBV2,CARGDTQDTQYF
TRBJ2-3,TRBV24-1,CATSTTDTQYF
TRBJ2-5,TRBV24-1,CATQKSGTQYF
TRBJ2-7,TRBV3-1,CASSQGDSHYEQYF
TRBJ1-5,TRBV7-2,CASSLGQGSNQPQHF
TRBJ2-3,TRBV14,CASRPTGRDTQYF
TRBJ2-2,TRBV27,CASSGEREVGTGELFF
TRBJ2-7,TRBV11-2,CASSSSGLAGSYEQYF
TRBJ2-2,TRBV4-3,CASSQAGAVGELFF
TRBJ2-5,TRBV25-1,CASSEEGWRRGIEETQYF
TRBJ1-6,TRBV14,CASSQGTGAKGLRSPLHF
TRBJ2-1,TRBV6-6,CASSNTGQGFNEQFF
TRBJ2-5,TRBV9,CASNDGDRRGGTQYF
TRBJ1-1,TRBV5-5,CASSLGQGRMNTEAFF
TRBJ2-5,TRBV3-1,CASRGGWGTQETQYF
TRBJ1-4,TRBV4-2,CASSQEERGGEPVMKNCFF
TRBJ2-7,TRBV12-3/TRBV12-4,CASSYKGEQYF
TRBJ2-2,TRBV7-6,CASSFRMTGHHTGELFF
TRBJ2-2,TRBV30,CACPTGANTGELFF
TRBJ2-3,TRBV15,CATSRDRGLAGGSDTQYF
TRBJ2-6,TRBV12-3/TRBV12-4,CASSLRSSGANVLTF
TRBJ1-2,TRBV6-6,CASSSPQQGYHGYTF
TRBJ2-1,TRBV24-1,CATSDLTSGHYNEQFF
TRBJ1-5,TRBV6-5,CASSPRDGYQPQHF
TRBJ2-5,TRBV19,CASSIEHFRALGTRQETQYF
TRBJ1-2,TRBV19,CASRMDSVNYGYTF
TRBJ1-1,TRBV5-5,CASSASGLNTEAFF
TRBJ1-5,TRBV5-5,CASSLLDSNQPQHF
TRBJ2-3,TRBV29-1,CSVLRGGRTDTQYF
TRBJ2-7,TRBV11-2,CASSKRGWDQGYEQYF
TRBJ2-7,TRBV7-8,CASSLHGTAYEQYF
TRBJ1-1,TRBV30,CAWSPGWGWDTEAFF
TRBJ1-1,TRBV12-3/TRBV12-4,CASSPKDRKRTEAFF
TRBJ2-1,TRBV11-2,CASSFGIADNEQFF
TRBJ1-2,TRBV29-1,CSVLGGSSGYTF
TRBJ2-7,TRBV7-9,CASSSFGTGSYEQYF
TRBJ2-1,TRBV12-5,CASALRILGLAGGSYNEQFF
TRBJ2-7,TRBV30,CAWTAPFYEQYF
TRBJ2-7,TRBV20-1,CSARDRGAGGLSYEQYF
TRBJ2-6,TRBV12-3/TRBV12-4,CASSLVGTGANVLTF
TRBJ2-7,TRBV6-1,CASSEWSSSYEQYF
TRBJ2-6,TRBV5-1,CASSLVGANVLTF
TRBJ2-1,TRBV12-3/TRBV12-4,CASSFTGVGEQFF
TRBJ2-1,TRBV24-1,CATSDVSGFSYNEQFF